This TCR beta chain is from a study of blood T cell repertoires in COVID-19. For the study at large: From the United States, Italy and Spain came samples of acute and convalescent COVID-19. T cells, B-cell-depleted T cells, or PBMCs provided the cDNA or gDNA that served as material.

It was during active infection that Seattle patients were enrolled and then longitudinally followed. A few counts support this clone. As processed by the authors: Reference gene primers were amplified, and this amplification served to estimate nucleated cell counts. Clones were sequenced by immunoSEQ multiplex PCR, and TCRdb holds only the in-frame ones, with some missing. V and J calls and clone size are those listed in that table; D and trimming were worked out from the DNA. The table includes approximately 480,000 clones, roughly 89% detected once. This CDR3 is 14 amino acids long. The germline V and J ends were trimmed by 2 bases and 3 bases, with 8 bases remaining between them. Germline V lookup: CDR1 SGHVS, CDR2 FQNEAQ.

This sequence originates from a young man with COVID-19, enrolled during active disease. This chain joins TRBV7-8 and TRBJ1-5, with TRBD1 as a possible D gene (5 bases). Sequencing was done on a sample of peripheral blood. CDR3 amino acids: CASSLQGTNQPQHF. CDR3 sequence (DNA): TGTGCCAGCAGCTTACAGGGTACCAATCAGCCCCAGCATTTT.